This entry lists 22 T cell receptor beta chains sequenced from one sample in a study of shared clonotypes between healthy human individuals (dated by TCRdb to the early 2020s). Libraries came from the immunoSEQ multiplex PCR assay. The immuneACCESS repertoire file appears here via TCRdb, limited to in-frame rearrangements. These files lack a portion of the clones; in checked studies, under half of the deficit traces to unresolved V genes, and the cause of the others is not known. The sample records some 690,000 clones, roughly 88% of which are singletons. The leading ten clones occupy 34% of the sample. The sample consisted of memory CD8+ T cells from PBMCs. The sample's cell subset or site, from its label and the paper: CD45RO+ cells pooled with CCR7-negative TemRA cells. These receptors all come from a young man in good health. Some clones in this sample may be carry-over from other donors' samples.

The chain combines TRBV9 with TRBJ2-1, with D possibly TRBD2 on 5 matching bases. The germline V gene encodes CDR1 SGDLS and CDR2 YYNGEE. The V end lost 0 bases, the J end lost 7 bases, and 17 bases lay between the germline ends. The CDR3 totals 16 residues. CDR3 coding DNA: TGTGCCAGCAGCGTAGAGGGAGCGAGAGACCGAAATGAGCAGTTCTTC. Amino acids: CASSVEGARDRNEQFF.

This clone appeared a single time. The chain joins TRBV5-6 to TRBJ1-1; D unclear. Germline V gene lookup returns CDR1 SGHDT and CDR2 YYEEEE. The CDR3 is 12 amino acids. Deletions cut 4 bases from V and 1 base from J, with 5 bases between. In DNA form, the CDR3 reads TGTGCCAGCAGCCTACAGAACACTGAAGCTTTCTTT. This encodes CASSLQNTEAFF.

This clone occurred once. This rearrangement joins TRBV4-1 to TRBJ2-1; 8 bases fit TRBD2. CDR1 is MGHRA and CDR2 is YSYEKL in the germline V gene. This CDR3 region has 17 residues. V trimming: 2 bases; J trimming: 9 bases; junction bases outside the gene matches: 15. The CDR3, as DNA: TGCGCCAGCAGCCAATTTGGGGGACTAGGGACCGGGGGTGAGCAGTTCTTC. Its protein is CASSQFGGLGTGGEQFF.

CDR3 amino acids: CHFREMNTEAFF. The CDR3 DNA reads TGCCATTTCAGGGAGATGAACACTGAAGCTTTCTTT. The chain carries TRBV29-1 and TRBJ1-1; possibly TRBD1 for D (5 bases). Germline CDR1 reads SQVTM; CDR2 reads ANQGSEA. This CDR3 comprises 12 residues. The whole variable domain, remainder taken from reference TRBV29-1 and TRBJ1-1, is SAVISQKPSRDICQRGTSLTIQCQVDSQVTMMFWYRQQPGQSLTLIATANQGSEATYESGFVIDKFPISRPNLTFSTLTVSNMSPEDSSIYLCHFREMNTEAFFGQGTRLTVV.

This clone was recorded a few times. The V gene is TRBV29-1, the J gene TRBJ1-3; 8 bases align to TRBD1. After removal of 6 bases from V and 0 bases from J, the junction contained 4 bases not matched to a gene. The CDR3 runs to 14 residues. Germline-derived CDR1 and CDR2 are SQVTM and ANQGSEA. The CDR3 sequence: CSVGDRNSGNTIYF. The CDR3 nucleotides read TGCAGCGTGGGGGACAGGAACTCTGGAAACACCATATATTTT.

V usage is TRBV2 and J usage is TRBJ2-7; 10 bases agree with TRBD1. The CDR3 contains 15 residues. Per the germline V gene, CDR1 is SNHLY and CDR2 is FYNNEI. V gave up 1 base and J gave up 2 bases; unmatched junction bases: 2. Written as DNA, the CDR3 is TGTGCCAGCAGTGAAGTGGGACAGGGGCCCTACGAGCAGTACTTC. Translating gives CASSEVGQGPYEQYF.

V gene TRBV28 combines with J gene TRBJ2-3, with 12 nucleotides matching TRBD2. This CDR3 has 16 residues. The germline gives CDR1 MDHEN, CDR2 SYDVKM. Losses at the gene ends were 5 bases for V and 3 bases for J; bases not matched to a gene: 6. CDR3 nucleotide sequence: TGTGCCAGCAGTCCCCGGACTAGCGGGACGACAGATACGCAGTATTTT. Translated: CASSPRTSGTTDTQYF.

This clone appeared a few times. CDR3 DNA: TGTGCCAGCAGCCCCTATGGGGGGGGCGGAACAGATACGCAGTATTTT. Translated, it gives CASSPYGGGGTDTQYF. The V and J genes are TRBV6-4 and TRBJ2-3; TRBD2 is a possible D gene (7 bases). The germline gives CDR1 MRHNA, CDR2 SNTAGT. This CDR3 spans 16 amino acids. Trimming took off 6 bases at V and 3 bases at J, with 19 bases between the two ends.

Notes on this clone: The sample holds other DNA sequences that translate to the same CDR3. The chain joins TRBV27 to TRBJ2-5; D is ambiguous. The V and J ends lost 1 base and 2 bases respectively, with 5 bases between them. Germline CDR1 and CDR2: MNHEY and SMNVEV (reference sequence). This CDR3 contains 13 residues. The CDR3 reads CASSLLGQETQYF. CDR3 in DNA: TGTGCCAGCAGTTTATTAGGGCAAGAGACCCAGTACTTC.

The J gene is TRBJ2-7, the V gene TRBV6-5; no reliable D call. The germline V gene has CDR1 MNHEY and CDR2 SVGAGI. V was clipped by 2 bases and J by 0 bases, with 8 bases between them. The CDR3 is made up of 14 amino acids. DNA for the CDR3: TGTGCCAGCAGTTACCAAGACCGCTCCTACGAGCAGTACTTC. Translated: CASSYQDRSYEQYF.

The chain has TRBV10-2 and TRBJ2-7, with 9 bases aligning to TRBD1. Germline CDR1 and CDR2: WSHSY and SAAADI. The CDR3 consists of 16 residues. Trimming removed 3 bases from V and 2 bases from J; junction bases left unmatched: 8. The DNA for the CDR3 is TGCGCCAGCAGTGAATCCTGGACAGGGGCCACCTACGAGCAGTACTTC. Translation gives CASSESWTGATYEQYF.

The DNA for the CDR3 is TGTGCCTGGAGTGTGACATTCTCCTACGAGCAGTACTTC. Residues: CAWSVTFSYEQYF. V is TRBV30 and J is TRBJ2-7; D is unclear. Trimming pared 0 bases from V and 0 bases from J, leaving 6 bases between. Per germline, CDR1 GTSNPN and CDR2 SVGIG (reference sequence). The CDR3 loop spans 13 amino acids.

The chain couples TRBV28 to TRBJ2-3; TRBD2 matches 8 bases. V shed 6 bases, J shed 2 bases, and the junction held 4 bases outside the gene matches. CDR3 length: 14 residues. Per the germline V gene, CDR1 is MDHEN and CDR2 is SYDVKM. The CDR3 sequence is CASSRGGTTDTQYF. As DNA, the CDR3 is TGTGCCAGCAGCCGGGGGGGAACCACAGATACGCAGTATTTT.

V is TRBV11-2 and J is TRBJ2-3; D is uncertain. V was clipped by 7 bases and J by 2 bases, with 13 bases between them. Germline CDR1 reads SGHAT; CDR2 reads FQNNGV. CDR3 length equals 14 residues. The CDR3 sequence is CASTRSPLTDTQYF. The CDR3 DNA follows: TGTGCCAGCACCCGCAGTCCTCTCACAGATACGCAGTATTTT.

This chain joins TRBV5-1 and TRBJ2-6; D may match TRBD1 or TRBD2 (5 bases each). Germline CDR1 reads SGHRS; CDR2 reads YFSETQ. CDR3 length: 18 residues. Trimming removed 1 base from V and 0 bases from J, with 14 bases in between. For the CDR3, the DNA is TGCGCCAGCAGCTTGTCCGCCGGGGCGACCTCTGGGGCCAACGTCCTGACTTTC. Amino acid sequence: CASSLSAGATSGANVLTF. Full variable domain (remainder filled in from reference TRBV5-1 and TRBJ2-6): KAGVTQTPRYLIKTRGQQVTLSCSPISGHRSVSWYQQTPGQGLQFLFEYFSETQRNKGNFPGRFSGRQFSNSRSEMNVSTLELGDSALYLCASSLSAGATSGANVLTFGAGSRLTVL.

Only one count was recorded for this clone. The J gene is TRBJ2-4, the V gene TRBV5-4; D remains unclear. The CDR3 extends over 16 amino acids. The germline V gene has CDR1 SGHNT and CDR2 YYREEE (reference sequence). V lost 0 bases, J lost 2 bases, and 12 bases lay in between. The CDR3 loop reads CASSLVVLGSKNIQYF. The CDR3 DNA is TGTGCCAGCAGCTTGGTGGTCCTCGGGTCCAAAAACATTCAGTACTTC.

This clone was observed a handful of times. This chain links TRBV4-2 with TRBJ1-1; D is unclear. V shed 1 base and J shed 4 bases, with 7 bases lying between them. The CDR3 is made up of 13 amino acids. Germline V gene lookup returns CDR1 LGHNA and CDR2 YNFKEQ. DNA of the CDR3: TGTGCCAGCAGCCAAGTGGCGAGCACTGAAGCTTTCTTT. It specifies CASSQVASTEAFF.

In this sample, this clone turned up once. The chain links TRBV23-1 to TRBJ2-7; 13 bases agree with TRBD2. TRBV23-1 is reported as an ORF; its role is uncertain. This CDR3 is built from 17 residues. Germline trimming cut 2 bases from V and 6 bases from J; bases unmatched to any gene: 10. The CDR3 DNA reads TGCGCCAGCAGTCAAGGACTAGCGGGAGAAAACCGCTGCGAGCAGTACTTC. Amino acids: CASSQGLAGENRCEQYF.

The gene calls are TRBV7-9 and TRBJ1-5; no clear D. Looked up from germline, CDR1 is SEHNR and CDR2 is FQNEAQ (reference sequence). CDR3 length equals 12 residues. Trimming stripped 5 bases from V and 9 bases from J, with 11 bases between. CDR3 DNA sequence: TGTGCCAGCAGCGGCCGGTTGGGGCCCCAGCATTTT. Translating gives CASSGRLGPQHF.

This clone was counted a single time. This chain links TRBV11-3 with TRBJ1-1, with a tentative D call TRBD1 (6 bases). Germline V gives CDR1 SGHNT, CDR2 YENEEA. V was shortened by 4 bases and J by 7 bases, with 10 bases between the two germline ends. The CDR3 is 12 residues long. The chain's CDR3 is CASSSRGGEAFF. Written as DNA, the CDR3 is TGTGCCAGCAGCTCCCGAGGGGGTGAAGCTTTCTTT.

The DNA of the CDR3 is TGTGCCAGCAGTTACTCGGAGGGGGGGACCCAGTACTTC. It translates to CASSYSEGGTQYF. J is TRBJ2-5 and V is TRBV6-5, with D perhaps given as TRBD1 or TRBD2 (6 bases each). Trimming cost V 0 bases and J 7 bases, with 9 bases left between them. Germline CDR1 reads MNHEY; CDR2 reads SVGAGI. The CDR3 has 13 amino acids.

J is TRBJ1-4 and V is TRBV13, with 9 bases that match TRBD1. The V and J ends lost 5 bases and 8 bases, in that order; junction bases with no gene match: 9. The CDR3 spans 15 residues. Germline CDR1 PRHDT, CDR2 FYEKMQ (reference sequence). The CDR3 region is CASSPRDRAAEKLFF. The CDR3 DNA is TGTGCCAGCAGCCCACGGGACAGGGCTGCCGAAAAACTGTTTTTT. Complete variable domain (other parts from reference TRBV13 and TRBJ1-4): AAGVIQSPRHLIKEKRETATLKCYPIPRHDTVYWYQQGPGQDPQFLISFYEKMQSDKGSIPDRFSAQQFSDYHSELNMSSLELGDSALYFCASSPRDRAAEKLFFGSGTQLSVL.